The text below deals with one T cell receptor (beta chain). This clonotype was detected a few times. There is no known antigen for this receptor. There are no base qualities to consult, and no much larger clone falls within one base. The germline V gene (reference sequence) sets CDR1 to LNHNV and CDR2 to YYDKDF. The V end gives up 4 bases and the J end 4 bases, leaving 4 bases in the junction not matched to a gene. Spanning cysteine to phenylalanine, the CDR3 consists of 15 amino acids. The DNA shown is the 45-base CDR3, in frame from base 1. The data were taken from a study of identical twins (dated by TCRdb to the mid-2010s). Regarding the research as a whole: To test whether fetal clonotypes persist, this study deep-sequenced TCR alpha and beta repertoires from monozygotic twins, from unrelated adults of various ages, and from cord blood. To rule out contamination, replicate twin experiments were performed at different times with different library preparation protocols. What the research found in general, with its limitations: The excess sharing between twins in beta out-of-frame sequences was weaker because fewer shared sequences reduced the signal-to-noise ratio. Because the same donors could not be followed over many years, the conclusions relied on cross-sectional statistical analysis. Compared with coincidental sharing between unrelated individuals, out-of-frame TCR alpha sequences shared between twins showed an excess of sequences with low generation probability. Zero-insertion analyses could be partly confounded by invariant T cells such as MAIT and iNKT, though diverse VJ usage argued against such confounding for most clonotypes. In monozygotic twins, out-of-frame TCR alpha sharing was systematically underestimated by recombination models, although the models agreed with sharing between unrelated individuals. Fewer insertions were carried by abundant cord blood beta clonotypes; a weaker similar trend was observed in young adult naive repertoires, while no such trend was observed in memory repertoires.

Every donor was a healthy Caucasian. Three pairs of female monozygotic twins, all aged 18 to 29 years, were included in the twin cohort. Miltenyi CD45RO+ enrichment and human naive T-cell isolation kits were used to isolate memory (CD45RO+) and naive T cells from PBMC. The receptor library was made with 5' RACE. Sequencing was carried out with an Illumina HiSeq 2000. Template switching added a universal primer binding site, and the final cDNA carried a unique molecular identifier that allowed TCR cDNA molecules to be counted accurately. Specific primers in the conserved constant-segment region were used to synthesize first-strand cDNA for the TCR alpha and beta chains. To control for contamination, every cDNA library was double barcoded, receiving both a SMART-Mk sample barcode and Illumina barcodes. TruSeq adapter sequences along with Illumina sample barcodes were introduced in two successive PCR steps. Sequencing of the TCR alpha and beta cDNA libraries was done on the Illumina HiSeq platform using custom primers. Regarding the original processing steps: Raw reads were processed with MiGEC to extract unique molecular identifiers, and MiXCR was used to determine CDR3 positions. For each individual, recombination models were inferred using an EM algorithm with the repgenHMM and IGoR tools. The tcR package in R was used for shared clonotype analysis, with sharing normalized by the product of cloneset sizes. To study raw recombination without the effects of thymic and clonal selection, out-of-frame nonproductive sequences were analyzed. Through fastp at Q25 and MiXCR, TCRdb rebuilt clones from the public reads, retaining in-frame beta chains. CDR3 protein duplicates are merged, each entry listing the most common genes and DNA. These V and J calls derive from TCRdb rather than the authors' analysis. The sample profile shows about 260,000 distinct CDR3 sequences; 5.5% to 7% of them were found once. Around 3.4% of the sample comes from the top ten.

The sample also formed part of further work on yellow fever vaccine responses in identical twins. The second source states: The authors reported that the T cell response to vaccination in identical twins appeared partly convergent and partly personalized. In identical twins, the study followed T cell clones that responded to the vaccine with precision.

The chain is encoded by TRBV15 joined to TRBJ2-1; 10 central nucleotides agree with TRBD2. The sequenced material came from memory (CD45RO+) T cells sorted from blood. In light of the paper, this sample's cell subset or site label describes: CD45RO+ enriched T cells. The receptor's source is a woman between 18 and 30 years old in good health. The base sequence is TGTGCCACCAGCACTAGCGGGGGCCATTACAATGAGCAGTTCTTC. This gives the protein CATSTSGGHYNEQFF.